The source of this T cell receptor (beta chain) is a study of blood T cell repertoires in COVID-19. At the level of the study: Both acute and convalescent COVID-19 samples were obtained from the United States, Italy and Spain.

The CDR3 is 17 residues long. The trim removed 4 bases at V and 4 bases at J, leaving 6 bases unmatched. Germline assignment: CDR1 SGHTA and CDR2 FQGTGA. Categorization into cohorts depended on clinical history that participants reported. Recovery among Cohort 3 donors was established by two negative PCRs, clearance, or symptom resolution. Original processing methods: Amplification from reference gene primers served as the basis for estimated nucleated cell counts. Measured with immunoSEQ multiplex PCR; TCRdb has only the in-frame clones, and not every one. The DNA gave D and trimming, while V, J and clone size come from that table. The sample consists of 350,000 to 450,000 clones, nearly 90% of them appearing once.

This clonotype originated in a woman under 40 who had recovered from COVID-19. This rearrangement joins TRBV7-3 to TRBJ2-6; 11 bases agree with TRBD1. Specimen: PBMCs or T cells enriched from blood (not recorded which). The CDR3 DNA follows: TGTGCCAGCAGCTCCGGGACAGGGGGATACGGGGCCAACGTCCTGACTTTC. Its translation: CASSSGTGGYGANVLTF.